This T cell receptor beta chain was captured by sequencing in a study of control samples from healthy donors and cancer patients. With 5 bases clipped from V and 2 bases from J, the junction kept 5 bases outside the gene matches. CDR3 size: 17 residues. Germline lookup yields CDR1 MDHEN and CDR2 SYDVKM. This clone is a singleton in its sample. The assay was immunoSEQ multiplex PCR, and TCRdb's table has in-frame clones only and misses some. The sample yields tens of thousands of clones, 90% to 95% seen once. This clonotype was sampled from a man aged 50-59 years with lung cancer. The chain is built from TRBV28 and TRBJ2-6; 11 nucleotides match TRBD1. The sequenced material came from PBMCs. Here the CDR3 DNA reads TGTGCCAGCAGTGCCCGGACAGGGGGCCCTGGGGCCAACGTCCTGACTTTC. It yields the protein CASSARTGGPGANVLTF.